This paragraph covers one T cell receptor (beta chain) sequence. One end of the junction does not line up with germline, which may come from a read error. The blood RNA (from unsorted whole blood) was obtained, and germline DNA was also extracted. From around 500 ng of total RNA, TCR beta-specific cDNA was reverse-transcribed using a constant-region primer. A slightly modified ARM-PCR protocol with three nested multiplex PCR rounds produced these TCR beta libraries. The two initial PCR rounds, nine to eleven cycles each, used TRBV1-TRBV30 forward and C-beta reverse primers. TCRdb redid the calling of the multiplex PCR reads with MiXCR, one entry per CDR3 protein. Among about 310,000 distinct CDR3 sequences listed, roughly three fifths were seen once. This CDR3 spans 15 amino acids. Germline V lookup: CDR1 MNHEY, CDR2 SVGEGT. This specimen belongs to a study of tumor-infiltrating lymphocytes in primary liver carcinoma.

The source of this sequence is a woman in her twenties or thirties with primary liver carcinoma and hepatitis B virus infection. The rearrangement joins TRBV6-2 or TRBV6-3 to TRBJ2-7; D might be TRBD2 (5 bases). The sample consisted of peripheral blood. CDR3 coding DNA: TGTGCCAGCAGTCCAAGACTATCGTGGGCCCACGAACAGTACTTC. It codes for CASSPRLSWAHEQYF.